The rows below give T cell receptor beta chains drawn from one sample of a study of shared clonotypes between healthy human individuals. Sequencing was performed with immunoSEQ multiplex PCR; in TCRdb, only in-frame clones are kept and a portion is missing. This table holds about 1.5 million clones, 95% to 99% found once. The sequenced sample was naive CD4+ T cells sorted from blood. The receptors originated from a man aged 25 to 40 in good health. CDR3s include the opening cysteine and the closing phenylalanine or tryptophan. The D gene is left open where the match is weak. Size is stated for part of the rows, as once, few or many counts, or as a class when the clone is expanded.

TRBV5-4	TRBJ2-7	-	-	TGTGCCAGCAGCTGGGGGGCAGACTCCCACCACGAGCAGTACTTC	CASSWGADSHHEQYF
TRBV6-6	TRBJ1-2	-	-	TGTGCCAGCAGTTACCTTCGAGGGCAGGGGGGCTACACCTTC	CASSYLRGQGGYTF
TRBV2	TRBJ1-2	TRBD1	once	TGTGCCAGCAGTGCGGAACAGGGGGCAGGTGGCTACACCTTC	CASSAEQGAGGYTF
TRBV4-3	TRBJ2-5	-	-	TGCGCCAGCAGCCAAGGAATTGGGTGGGAGACCCAGTACTTC	CASSQGIGWETQYF
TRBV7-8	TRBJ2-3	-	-	TGTGCCAGCAGCTTAGCCCGACAGAGGGGCACAGATACGCAGTATTTT	CASSLARQRGTDTQYF
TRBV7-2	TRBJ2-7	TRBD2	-	TGTGCCAGCAGCTTAGCAAGCGGGAGCTCCTACGAGCAGTACTTC	CASSLASGSSYEQYF
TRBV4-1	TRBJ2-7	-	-	TGCGCCAGCAGCCAAGCGGGCCCCACCTACGAGCAGTACTTC	CASSQAGPTYEQYF
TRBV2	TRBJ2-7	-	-	TGTGCCAGCAGTGAAGCCGACAGTCTCTACTACGAGCAGTACTTC	CASSEADSLYYEQYF
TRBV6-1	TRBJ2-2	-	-	TGTGCCAGCGTGATCCCAGGGAGGTACACCGGGGAGCTGTTTTTT	CASVIPGRYTGELFF
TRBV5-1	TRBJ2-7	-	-	TGCGCCAGCAGCCTGACAGTCGACTACGAGCAGTACTTC	CASSLTVDYEQYF
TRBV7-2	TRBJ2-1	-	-	TGTGCCAGTAGAAAGTGGGCTTTTTCGAGCTCCTACAATGAGCAGTTCTTC	CASRKWAFSSSYNEQFF
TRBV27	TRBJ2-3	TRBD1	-	TGTGCCAGCAGTTCGCAGGACAGGTACACAGATACGCAGTATTTT	CASSSQDRYTDTQYF
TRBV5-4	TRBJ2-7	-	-	TGTGCCAGCAGCCTGATTGGAACCTACGAGCAGTACTTC	CASSLIGTYEQYF
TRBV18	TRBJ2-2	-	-	TGTGCCAGCTCCCCCTCCGTCGGGGAGCTGTTTTTT	CASSPSVGELFF
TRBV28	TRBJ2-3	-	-	TGTGCCAGCAGTTTGGGACAAGCAGATACGCAGTATTTT	CASSLGQADTQYF
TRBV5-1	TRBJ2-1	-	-	TGCGCCAGCAGCTACCATGTCCCAGGGATCAATGAGCAGTTCTTC	CASSYHVPGINEQFF
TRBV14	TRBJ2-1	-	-	TGTGCCAGCAGCCAAGATAGCGCTAGGCGTACTGAGCAGTTCTTC	CASSQDSARRTEQFF
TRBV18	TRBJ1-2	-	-	TGTGCCAGCTCACCAGGGTGGGGTGGCTACACCTTC	CASSPGWGGYTF
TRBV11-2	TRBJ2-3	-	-	TGTGCCAGCAGCCACGACAGTTATACGCAGTATTTT	CASSHDSYTQYF
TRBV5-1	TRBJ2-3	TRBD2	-	TGCGCCAGCAGCTCGGGACTAGGACCTGGAGATACGCAGTATTTT	CASSSGLGPGDTQYF
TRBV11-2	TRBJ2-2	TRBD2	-	TGTGCCAGCAGCTCGGGACTAGCGGAGACCGGGGAGCTGTTTTTT	CASSSGLAETGELFF
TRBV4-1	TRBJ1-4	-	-	TGCGCCAGCAGCCAAGTGGCAGGCCCACCGATTATTAATGAAAAACTGTTTTTT	CASSQVAGPPIINEKLFF
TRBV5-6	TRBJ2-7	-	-	TGTGCCAGCAGCTTACCAGGGCTCGAGCAGTACTTC	CASSLPGLEQYF
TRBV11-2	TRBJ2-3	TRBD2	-	TGTGCCAGCAGCCCAGCGGGAGGGTCTAATACGCAGTATTTT	CASSPAGGSNTQYF
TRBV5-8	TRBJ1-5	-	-	TGTGCCAGCCAGGGGTCAAATCAGCCCCAGCATTTT	CASQGSNQPQHF
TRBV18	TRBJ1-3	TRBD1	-	TGTGCCAGCTCACTCCCGACAGGGAGGTCTGGAAACACCATATATTTT	CASSLPTGRSGNTIYF
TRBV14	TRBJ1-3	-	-	TGTGCCAGCAGCCAAGCACGAATTGTTACTGGAAACACCATATATTTT	CASSQARIVTGNTIYF
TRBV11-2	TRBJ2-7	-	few	TGTGCCAGCAGCCTGGTGGGCGGAAGCTCCTACGAGCAGTACTTC	CASSLVGGSSYEQYF
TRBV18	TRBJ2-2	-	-	TGTGCCAGCTCACCTATTCTAGCGAACACCGGGGAGCTGTTTTTT	CASSPILANTGELFF
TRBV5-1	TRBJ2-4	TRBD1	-	TGCGCCAGCAGCTTGGAAGGGGGCGCATTGGATTTC	CASSLEGGALDF
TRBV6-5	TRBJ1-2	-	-	TGTGCCAGCAGTTTCGGGAACTATGGCTACACCTTC	CASSFGNYGYTF
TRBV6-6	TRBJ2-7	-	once	TGTGCCAGCAGTCTCGGACAAGTCTACGAGCAGTACTTC	CASSLGQVYEQYF
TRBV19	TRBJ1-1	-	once	TGTGCCAGTAGTAACGGACGGCCCTGGGACACTGAAGCTTTCTTT	CASSNGRPWDTEAFF
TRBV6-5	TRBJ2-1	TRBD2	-	TGTGCCACCTTAGCGGGAAACCCCTACAATGAGCAGTTCTTC	CATLAGNPYNEQFF
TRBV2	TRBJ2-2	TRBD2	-	TGTGCCAGCCGACGACTAGCGGGAGGGAACACCGGGGAGCTGTTTTTT	CASRRLAGGNTGELFF
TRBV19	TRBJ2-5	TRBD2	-	TGTGCCAGTAGTGTGCGACTAGCGGGCCTTAGGAGTAAGTTCGGGCAGGAGACCCAGTACTTC	CASSVRLAGLRSKFGQETQYF
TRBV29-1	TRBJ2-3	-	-	TGCAGCGTTGTCAGGCTCAGCGTTACAGATACGCAGTATTTT	CSVVRLSVTDTQYF
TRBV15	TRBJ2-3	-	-	TGTGCCACCAGCAGAGATGGTGGACCACCCACAGATACGCAGTATTTT	CATSRDGGPPTDTQYF
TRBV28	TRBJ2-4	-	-	TGTGCCAGCAGTGGGTCAGGGGCGAGAATGACTAACATTCAGTACTTC	CASSGSGARMTNIQYF
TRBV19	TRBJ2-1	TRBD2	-	TGTGCCAGCACCTATCCCGGGACTAGCGTGAATGAGCAGTTCTTC	CASTYPGTSVNEQFF
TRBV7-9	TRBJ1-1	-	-	TGTGCCAGCAGCTTCGCGGTCACTGAAGCTTTCTTT	CASSFAVTEAFF
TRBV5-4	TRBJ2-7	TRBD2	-	TGTGCCAGCAGCAGTGGACTAGCGGGAGGTTACGAGCAGTACTTC	CASSSGLAGGYEQYF
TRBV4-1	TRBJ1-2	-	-	TGCGCCAGCAGCCAAGACCCATTATTGTGGGGGCATTTACCCTATGGCTACACCTTC	CASSQDPLLWGHLPYGYTF
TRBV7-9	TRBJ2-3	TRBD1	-	TGTGCCAGCAGCACCCGGACAGGGATAGATACGCAGTATTTT	CASSTRTGIDTQYF
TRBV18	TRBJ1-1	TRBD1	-	TGTGCCAGCTCACTCATCCTCCGGGACAGGGGGAACACTGAAGCTTTCTTT	CASSLILRDRGNTEAFF